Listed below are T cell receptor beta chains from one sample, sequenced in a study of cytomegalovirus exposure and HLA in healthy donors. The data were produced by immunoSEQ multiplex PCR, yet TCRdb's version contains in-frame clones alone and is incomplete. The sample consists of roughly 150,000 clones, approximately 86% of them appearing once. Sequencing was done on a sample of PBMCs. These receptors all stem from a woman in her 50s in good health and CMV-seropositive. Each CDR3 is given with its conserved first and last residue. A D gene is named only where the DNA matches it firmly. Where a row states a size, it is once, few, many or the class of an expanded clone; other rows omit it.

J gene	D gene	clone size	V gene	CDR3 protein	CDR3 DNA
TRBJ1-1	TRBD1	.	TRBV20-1	CSADRQGRAFF	TGCAGTGCTGACAGACAGGGTCGGGCTTTCTTT
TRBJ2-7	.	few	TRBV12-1	CASSHLLCTTWSSSSYEQYF	TGTGCCAGCAGCCACCTGTTATGCACAACCTGGTCATCAAGCTCCTACGAGCAGTACTTC
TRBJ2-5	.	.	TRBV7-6	CASSLGMGGGEKTQYF	TGTGCCAGCAGCCTGGGCATGGGGGGGGGCGAGAAGACCCAGTACTTC
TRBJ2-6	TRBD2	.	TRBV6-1	CASRERASGGQSSGANVLTF	TGTGCCAGCAGAGAAAGGGCTAGCGGGGGGCAGAGCTCTGGGGCCAACGTCCTGACTTTC
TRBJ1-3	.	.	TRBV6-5	CASSYRASGNTIYF	TGTGCCAGCAGCTACAGAGCATCTGGAAACACCATATATTTT
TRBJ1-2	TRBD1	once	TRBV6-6	CASSYSDRANYGYTF	TGTGCCAGCAGTTACTCCGACAGGGCTAACTATGGCTACACCTTC
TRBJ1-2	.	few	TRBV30	CAWSGQTISNYGYTF	TGTGCCTGGAGTGGACAGACCATCTCTAACTATGGCTACACCTTC
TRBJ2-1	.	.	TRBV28	CASSFRGPDEQFF	TGTGCCAGCAGTTTTAGAGGTCCGGATGAGCAGTTCTTC
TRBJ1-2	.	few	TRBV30	CAWSEGGARGYTF	TGTGCCTGGAGTGAGGGAGGGGCCCGGGGCTACACCTTC
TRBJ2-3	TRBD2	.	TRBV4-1	CASSLGSGGRKTDTQYF	TGCGCCAGCAGCCTAGGATCGGGGGGGCGGAAAACAGATACGCAGTATTTT
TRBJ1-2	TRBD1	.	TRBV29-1	CSAQGETGYGYTF	TGCAGCGCCCAAGGGGAGACAGGGTATGGCTACACCTTC
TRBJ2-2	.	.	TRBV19	CATTPAGGNTGELFF	TGTGCCACTACACCCGCGGGCGGGAACACCGGGGAGCTGTTTTTT
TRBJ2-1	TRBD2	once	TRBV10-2	CASSEVSGGVNEQFF	TGCGCCAGCAGTGAAGTGAGCGGGGGGGTCAATGAGCAGTTCTTC
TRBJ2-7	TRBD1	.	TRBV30	CAWSRQGAGSYEQYF	TGTGCCTGGAGTAGACAGGGGGCGGGATCCTACGAGCAGTACTTC